A selection of T cell receptor beta chains follows, all from one sample in a study of T cells in Graves' hyperthyroidism and ophthalmopathy. TCRdb passed the multiplex PCR reads through MiXCR, listing each CDR3 protein once. The data contain about 530,000 distinct CDR3 sequences, approximately 17% of them seen just once; the ten biggest clones take up approximately 16%. Source material: blood. Source of these receptors: a woman younger than 30 with Graves' ophthalmopathy. CDR3s include the opening cysteine and the closing phenylalanine or tryptophan. The D gene is left open where the match is weak. A clone size is listed for some rows: how often the clone was seen (once, few, many), or a class if it is expanded.

d_gene	j_gene	abundance	v_gene	CDR3nt	CDR3aa
-	TRBJ2-2	many	TRBV7-9	TGTGCCAGCAGCTTACGGTCAGGGCTCACCGGGGAGCTGTTTTTT	CASSLRSGLTGELFF
TRBD1	TRBJ2-1	-	TRBV7-9	TGTGCCAGCAGCTTAGGACAGGGAATATACAATGAGCAGTTCTTC	CASSLGQGIYNEQFF
TRBD1	TRBJ2-3	-	TRBV25-1	TGTGCCAGCAGGGGGACAGGAGGTTTCACAGATACGCAGTATTTT	CASRGTGGFTDTQYF
TRBD1	TRBJ1-5	few	TRBV29-1	TGCAGCGTTGTGACAGGGGGCGGCAATCAGCCCCAGCATTTT	CSVVTGGGNQPQHF
TRBD1	TRBJ1-1	-	TRBV5-5	TGTGCCAGCAGCCAACCCAGGGGGCTGAACACTGAAGCTTTCTTT	CASSQPRGLNTEAFF
TRBD1	TRBJ1-1	many	TRBV2	TGTGCCAGCAGTGAAGGTGCCTCAGACAGGGGTGAAGCTTTCTTT	CASSEGASDRGEAFF
TRBD2	TRBJ2-4	many	TRBV3-1	TGTGCCAGCAGCCAGGGGACTAGCGGGATTTCCAAGGGCATTCAGTACTTC	CASSQGTSGISKGIQYF
TRBD1	TRBJ1-1	many	TRBV6-1	TGTGCCAGCAGTGAATTCGACAGGGTTGGAACTGAAGCTTTCTTT	CASSEFDRVGTEAFF
-	TRBJ2-7	many	TRBV30	TGTGCCTGGAGCGGCGGTTTGGGGGTTTACGAGCAGTACTTC	CAWSGGLGVYEQYF
-	TRBJ2-1	many	TRBV7-8	TGTGCCAGCAGCTTCCGCCCGAGGGATCTCGTTTTATACAATGAGCAGTTCTTC	CASSFRPRDLVLYNEQFF
TRBD1	TRBJ2-7	many	TRBV12-3/TRBV12-4	TGTGCCAGCAGTGATCGATGGACAGGCGGAAGCGAGCAGTACTTC	CASSDRWTGGSEQYF
-	TRBJ2-7	-	TRBV5-6	TGTGCCAGCAGCGTCGGGCTAGCCGAAGACGAGCAGTACTTC	CASSVGLAEDEQYF
TRBD1	TRBJ2-1	many	TRBV6-1	TGTGCCAGCAGTGCCCGACAGGGAGATTACAATGAGCAGTTCTTC	CASSARQGDYNEQFF
TRBD1	TRBJ2-7	many	TRBV12-3/TRBV12-4	TGTGCCAGCAGCACAGGGGGTTGGTACGAGCAGTACTTC	CASSTGGWYEQYF
-	TRBJ1-1	many	TRBV5-1	TGCGCCAGCAGCTTGATTTTTAGGGGAAACACTGAAGCTTTCTTT	CASSLIFRGNTEAFF
TRBD1	TRBJ2-2	-	TRBV9	TGTGCCAGCTGCCGGGACAGATGGACCGGGGAGCTGTTTTTT	CASCRDRWTGELFF
-	TRBJ1-4	many	TRBV11-2	TGTGCCAGCAGCTTCGGGGGGCGTAATGAAAAACTGTTTTTT	CASSFGGRNEKLFF
-	TRBJ2-7	many	TRBV15	TGTGCCACCAGCAGAGGGTGGGAGGTTTCTTACGAGCAGTACTTC	CATSRGWEVSYEQYF
-	TRBJ2-2	many	TRBV12-3/TRBV12-4	TGTGCCAGCAGCCCGAAAGCGAGCACCGGGGAGCTGTTTTTT	CASSPKASTGELFF
-	TRBJ1-4	many	TRBV6-1	TGTGCCAGCAGCTCGGGGGAAACTAATGAAAAACTGTTTTTT	CASSSGETNEKLFF
TRBD2	TRBJ2-7	many	TRBV27	TGTGCCAGTTCAGTGGGACTAGCGGGAGGTGGGCGCGAGCAGTACTTC	CASSVGLAGGGREQYF
-	TRBJ2-6	-	TRBV10-3	TGTGCCATCCAAGGACAGTTAATACTATCTGGGGCCAACGTCCTGACTTTC	CAIQGQLILSGANVLTF
TRBD1	TRBJ2-3	-	TRBV28	TGTACCAGCAGTTTAGACGGGGACAGGGGAGTCGATACGCAGTATTTT	CTSSLDGDRGVDTQYF
TRBD2	TRBJ2-3	-	TRBV6-1	TGTGCCAGCAGTGACGGCGGGAGGGCCACAGATACGCAGTATTTT	CASSDGGRATDTQYF
-	TRBJ2-3	many	TRBV6-1	TGTGCCAGCAGCCCTACCAATACAGGTGCGAGCACAGATACGCAGTATTTT	CASSPTNTGASTDTQYF
TRBD1	TRBJ1-2	many	TRBV28	TGTGCCAGCAGTATCCTCGTTTTTGGGACAGGGGGTAGTGACTATGGCTACACCTTC	CASSILVFGTGGSDYGYTF
-	TRBJ2-5	-	TRBV25-1	TGTGCCAGCAGTGACCCCGGGGGCGAAGAGACCCAGTACTTC	CASSDPGGEETQYF